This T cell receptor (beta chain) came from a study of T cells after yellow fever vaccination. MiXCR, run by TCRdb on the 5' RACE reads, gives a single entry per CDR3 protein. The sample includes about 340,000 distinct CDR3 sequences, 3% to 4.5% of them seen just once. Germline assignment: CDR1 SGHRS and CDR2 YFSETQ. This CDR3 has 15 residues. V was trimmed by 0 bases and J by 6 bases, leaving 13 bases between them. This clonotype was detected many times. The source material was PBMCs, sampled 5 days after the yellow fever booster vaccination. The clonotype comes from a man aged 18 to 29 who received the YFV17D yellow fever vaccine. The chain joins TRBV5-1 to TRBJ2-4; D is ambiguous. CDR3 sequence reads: CASSLVRVGLNIQYF. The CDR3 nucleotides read TGCGCCAGCAGCTTGGTTCGAGTGGGGTTAAACATTCAGTACTTC.